This T cell receptor (beta chain) was sequenced for a study of shared clonotypes between healthy human individuals. The V and J ends lost 6 bases and 4 bases respectively, with 12 bases between them. Germline CDR1 and CDR2: SGHNT and YENEEA. The CDR3 loop spans 13 amino acids. Every contributor of samples was a Caucasian grown-up residing in Nashville, Tennessee. CD4+ cells underwent separation, giving CD45RA+ naive and CD45RA-negative memory subsets. Sequencing was at deep level. The authors loaded roughly 200 ng DNA, 25,000 to 30,000 T cell genomes, into sorted-subset replicate PCRs. The repertoire was sequenced with immunoSEQ multiplex PCR; TCRdb's copy has only in-frame clones and lacks some. The data contain 950,000 to 1,300,000 clones, approximately 76% of them singletons.

The gene calls are TRBV11-3 and TRBJ2-5, with D perhaps TRBD1 (5 bases). This TCR came from a man between 18 and 35 years old in good health. Material for sequencing was memory CD4+ T cells sorted from blood. Subset meaning: CD45RA-negative fraction. The CDR3 loop is CASSRGIGETQYF. The CDR3, as DNA: TGTGCCAGCAGTAGGGGAATCGGAGAGACCCAGTACTTC.